This T cell receptor (beta chain) was sequenced during a study of blood T cell repertoires in COVID-19. Whole-study context: Acute-phase and convalescent COVID-19 samples originated in the United States, Italy and Spain. Sample material is recorded as cDNA or gDNA derived from T cells, B-cell-depleted T cells, or PBMCs.

The germline V and J ends were trimmed by 3 bases and 0 bases, with 9 bases remaining between them. The germline gives CDR1 SGHTA, CDR2 FQGNSA. The CDR3 consists of 15 residues. Turning to this clone: Within the sample, other DNA sequences also encode this same CDR3.

Patients of the Seattle cohort, enrolled during active infection, were followed longitudinally. Source study methods: Reference gene primer amplification gave nucleated cell count estimates. Here immunoSEQ multiplex PCR was the method, and the copy in TCRdb shows in-frame clones only, minus some. The V and J calls and clone size come from that table; D and trimming were worked out from the DNA. This sample has roughly 380,000 clones, with roughly 90% found just once. This receptor was obtained from a woman in her 40s with COVID-19, enrolled during active disease. The chain links TRBV7-2 to TRBJ1-3; D is perhaps TRBD1 (6 bases). Sequencing input: peripheral blood. The CDR3 reads CASSLQGNSGNTIYF. The CDR3 nucleotides read TGTGCCAGCAGCTTGCAGGGGAACTCTGGAAACACCATATATTTT.